This entry lists 5 T cell receptor beta chains sequenced from one sample in a study of T-cell memory formation after mild COVID-19. MiXCR, applied by TCRdb to the 5' RACE reads, yields one record per CDR3 protein. The repertoire includes roughly 400,000 distinct CDR3 sequences, less than 25% of them detected once, and 8.8% sits in the top ten. The sample consisted of PBMCs or a T cell subset sorted from them (not recorded which). These receptors were taken from an adult woman who had mild COVID-19 (a few samples of this study predate the infection). Cell type and time point are not known.

This clonotype turned up a few times. This chain links TRBV7-9 with TRBJ2-5; 13 nucleotides match TRBD2. CDR3 size: 15 residues. After removal of 11 bases from V and 2 bases from J, the junction contained 8 bases not matched to a gene. Per germline, CDR1 SEHNR and CDR2 FQNEAQ (reference sequence). CDR3 bases: TGTGCCTCCCGACCGGGACTAGCGGGGCAAGAGACCCAGTACTTC. Encoded protein: CASRPGLAGQETQYF. Using reference TRBV7-9 and TRBJ2-5 for the parts outside the CDR3, the full variable domain is DTGVSQNPRHKITKRGQNVTFRCDPISEHNRLYWYRQTLGQGPEFLTYFQNEAQLEKSRLLSDRFSAERPKGSFSTLEIQRTEQGDSAMYLCASRPGLAGQETQYFGPGTRLLVL.

V gene TRBV20-1 combines with J gene TRBJ2-1, with D perhaps matching TRBD2 (7 bases). CDR3 length equals 17 residues. Germline V gene sequence: CDR1 DFQATT, CDR2 SNEGSKA (reference sequence). V gave up 0 bases and J gave up 3 bases, with 18 bases separating them. CDR3 residues: CSARETGGASVYNEQFF. The CDR3 coding sequence is TGCAGTGCTAGAGAAACTGGGGGGGCCTCCGTCTACAATGAGCAGTTCTTC.

This chain uses TRBV7-9 with TRBJ2-2, with D possibly matching TRBD2 (6 bases). Trimming shortened V by 10 bases and J by 0 bases, and 12 bases separated the two germline ends. Germline V CDR1 and CDR2: SEHNR, FQNEAQ (reference sequence). This CDR3 region has 14 residues. The CDR3 reads CATGDWTNTGELFF. In DNA form, the CDR3 reads TGTGCCACCGGGGACTGGACGAACACCGGGGAGCTGTTTTTT.

The CDR3 here is CATSRDLRAAITGELFF. The CDR3, as DNA: TGTGCCACCAGCAGAGATCTCCGGGCCGCTATCACCGGGGAGCTGTTTTTT. The chain combines TRBV15 with TRBJ2-2; D is uncertain. The CDR3 covers 17 residues. V gave up 0 bases and J gave up 4 bases, with 15 bases separating them. Germline V CDR1 and CDR2: LNHNV, YYDKDF (reference sequence).

A few counts support this clonotype. The chain joins TRBV7-6 to TRBJ1-1; a weak D match, TRBD1 (5 bases). The CDR3 contains 16 residues. Germline values: CDR1 SGHVS, CDR2 FNYEAQ. V was pared by 5 bases and J by 0 bases, with 16 bases between. This CDR3 reads CASSGTSEGLNTEAFF. For the CDR3, the DNA is TGTGCCAGCAGCGGGACTTCGGAGGGGCTGAACACTGAAGCTTTCTTT.